These T cell receptor beta chains were read from a single sample in a study of T cell clones after liver transplantation. Repertoires were generated with immunoSEQ multiplex PCR, while TCRdb's copy carries only in-frame clones and drops some. Here the sample spans some 34,000 clones, over 85% being singletons. The sequenced sample was CD8+ T cells from blood, obtained 12 months after liver transplant. These receptors were obtained from a human patient who received a liver transplant. Some T cells may be supplied by the graft donor. Both conserved end residues are trimmed from each CDR3. A D gene is named only where the DNA matches it firmly.

v_call,d_call,j_call,cdr3_aa
TRBV13,-,TRBJ2-2,ASSLQRSLGELF
TRBV11-2,TRBD1,TRBJ1-1,ASSLRGPKYTEAF
TRBV7-9,TRBD2,TRBJ2-1,ASSSKEREGLEQF
TRBV7-9,-,TRBJ2-5,ASSLTEQETQY
TRBV7-8,-,TRBJ2-7,ASSLSFSASPYEQY
TRBV14,TRBD2,TRBJ2-3,ASSQDRGLEADTQY
TRBV4-2,-,TRBJ2-7,ASSQEDRGLGEQY
TRBV29-1,-,TRBJ2-7,SVEGPSYEQY
TRBV4-1,TRBD1,TRBJ2-1,ASSQEGGQGPPNEQF
TRBV30,-,TRBJ2-4,AWGAASSGNIQY
TRBV7-8,-,TRBJ1-2,ASSFPGNSYGYT
TRBV2,-,TRBJ2-7,ASSDQGPSYEQY
TRBV6-1,-,TRBJ2-3,ASSSDTQY
TRBV7-6,TRBD1,TRBJ2-5,ASSLAPTGGETQY
TRBV5-8,TRBD1,TRBJ1-5,ASSLLQGRPPQH
TRBV6-1,TRBD1,TRBJ1-1,AGSPGTANTEAF
TRBV13,TRBD2,TRBJ2-1,ASSQAGTSGSYNEQF
TRBV4-3,TRBD2,TRBJ2-7,ASSQEGLAGEQY
TRBV7-9,-,TRBJ1-2,ASSPYGYT
TRBV27,-,TRBJ2-2,ASSTNTGELF
TRBV7-3,TRBD2,TRBJ2-3,ASSSGLDDTQY
TRBV27,-,TRBJ2-1,ASSHLNTNEQF
TRBV4-1,-,TRBJ2-7,ASSQEGTLGLYEQY
TRBV27,TRBD1,TRBJ1-2,ASSSPRDRAGGYT
TRBV9,-,TRBJ2-2,ASSVYSGELF
TRBV19,-,TRBJ1-2,ASSMNPGLNYGYT
TRBV6-5,-,TRBJ2-1,ASSAVQGHNEQF
TRBV19,-,TRBJ2-3,ASSGASTDTQY
TRBV28,TRBD1,TRBJ1-3,ASRAGQGTGNTIY
TRBV7-8,-,TRBJ1-5,ASSLRRGPYSNQPQH
TRBV7-9,-,TRBJ2-3,ASSLGRSYQTDTQY
TRBV7-8,-,TRBJ2-1,ASSFGEREHYNEQF
TRBV27,-,TRBJ2-3,ASSRGSTDTQY